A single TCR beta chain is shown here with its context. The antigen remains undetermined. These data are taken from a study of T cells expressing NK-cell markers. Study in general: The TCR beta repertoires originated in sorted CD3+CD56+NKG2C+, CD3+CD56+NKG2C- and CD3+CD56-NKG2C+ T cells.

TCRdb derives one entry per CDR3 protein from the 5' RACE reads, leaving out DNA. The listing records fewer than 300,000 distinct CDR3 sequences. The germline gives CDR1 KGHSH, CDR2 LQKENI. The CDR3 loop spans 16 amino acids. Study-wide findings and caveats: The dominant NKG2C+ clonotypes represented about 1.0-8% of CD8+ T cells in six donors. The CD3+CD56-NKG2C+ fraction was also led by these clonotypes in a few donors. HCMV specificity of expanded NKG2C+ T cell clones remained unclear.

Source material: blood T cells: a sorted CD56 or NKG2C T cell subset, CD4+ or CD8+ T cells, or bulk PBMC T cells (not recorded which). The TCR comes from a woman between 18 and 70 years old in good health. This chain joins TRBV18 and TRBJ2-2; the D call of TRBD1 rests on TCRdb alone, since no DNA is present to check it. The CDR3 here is CASSPISGPSGGELFF.